The clone carrying this T cell receptor (beta chain) was recorded at least ten times. Its antigen is unknown. The repertoire was sequenced with immunoSEQ multiplex PCR; TCRdb's copy has only in-frame clones and lacks some. The sample holds fewer than 900,000 clones; around 90% are singletons and the top ten take over 1.3%. The data were taken from a study of Ad26.COV2.S vaccination and SARS-CoV-2 variants. Study-wide findings and caveats: Spike-specific CD8+ and CD4+ T cell responses reportedly showed substantial breadth after vaccination.

This CDR3 is built from 14 residues. Looked up from germline, CDR1 is MNHEY and CDR2 is SVGAGI. Trimming took 5 bases from V and 5 from J; bases not matched to a gene: 3. The treatment here: around 19 received Ad26.COV2.S at low or high dose, single or two shots; about 5 received placebo; per-sample allocation not given. Sampling occurred on day 63 after the first vaccine or placebo injection. An 18-55-year-old adult in Boston served as donor. The chain carries TRBV6-5 and TRBJ2-1; 10 nucleotides agree with TRBD2. This TCR derives from a person aged 18-65 years who received the Ad26.COV2.S COVID-19 vaccine or a placebo. Specimen: peripheral blood, collected in a trial of Ad26.COV2.S vaccine versus placebo. The CDR3 DNA is TGTGCCAGCAGTACCGGACTAGCGGACAATGAGCAGTTCTTC. The encoded protein is CASSTGLADNEQFF.